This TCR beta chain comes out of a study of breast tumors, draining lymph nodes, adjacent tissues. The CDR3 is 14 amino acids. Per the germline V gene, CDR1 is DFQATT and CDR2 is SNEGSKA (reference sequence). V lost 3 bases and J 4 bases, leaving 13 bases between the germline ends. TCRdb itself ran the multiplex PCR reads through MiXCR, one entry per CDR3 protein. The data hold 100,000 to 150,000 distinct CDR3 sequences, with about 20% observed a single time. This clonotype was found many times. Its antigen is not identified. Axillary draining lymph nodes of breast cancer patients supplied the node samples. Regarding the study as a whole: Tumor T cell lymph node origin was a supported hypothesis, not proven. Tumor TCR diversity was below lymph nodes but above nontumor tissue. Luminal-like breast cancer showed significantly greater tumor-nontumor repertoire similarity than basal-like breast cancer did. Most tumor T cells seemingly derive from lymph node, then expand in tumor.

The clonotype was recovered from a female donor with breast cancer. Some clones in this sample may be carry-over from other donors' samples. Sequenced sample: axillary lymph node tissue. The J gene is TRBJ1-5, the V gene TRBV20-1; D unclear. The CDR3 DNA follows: TGCAGTGCTAGGACCCCCCGAGGGAATCAGCCCCAGCATTTT. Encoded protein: CSARTPRGNQPQHF.